The 24 T cell receptor beta chains reported below all come from one sample, sequenced in a study of blood T cell repertoires in COVID-19. Repertoires were generated with immunoSEQ multiplex PCR, while TCRdb's copy carries only in-frame clones and drops some. The data contain about 86,000 clones, 85% to 90% of them seen just once; the ten biggest clones take up roughly 1.2%. Sequenced: PBMCs or T cells enriched from blood (not recorded which). The receptors come from a woman aged 50 to 65 with acute COVID-19.

The chain uses TRBV6-2 or TRBV6-3 and TRBJ2-5; TRBD1 aligns across 9 bases. CDR1 is MNHEY and CDR2 is SVGEGT in the germline V gene. J lost 5 bases, V lost 6 bases, and 10 bases had no gene match. The CDR3 length is 15 residues. DNA for the CDR3: TGTGCCAGCAGCCCCCCGGGACAGGGAACGGAGACCCAGTACTTC. It yields the protein CASSPPGQGTETQYF.

This clone has only one observation. The CDR3 sequence is CASSSSPGNQPQHF. The CDR3 region has the DNA TGTGCCAGCAGCTCTTCTCCGGGGAACCAGCCCCAGCATTTT. V is TRBV7-9 and J is TRBJ1-5, with no clear D. This CDR3 comprises 14 residues. The V gene lost 4 bases and the J gene lost 7 bases, with 14 bases spanning the gap. The V gene's germline CDR1 is SEHNR and CDR2 FQNEAQ (reference sequence).

This chain joins TRBV7-6 and TRBJ1-2, with a weak D call TRBD1 (5 bases). V lost 0 bases and J 0 bases, leaving 8 bases between the germline ends. There are 15 residues in the CDR3. Germline V gene sequence: CDR1 SGHVS, CDR2 FNYEAQ. As DNA, the CDR3 is TGTGCCAGCAGCTTAGCACAGGACGCTAACTATGGCTACACCTTC. It yields the protein CASSLAQDANYGYTF. The full variable domain, in which reference TRBV7-6 and TRBJ1-2 provide the parts outside the CDR3, is GAGVSQSPRYKVTKRGQDVALRCDPISGHVSLYWYRQALGQGPEFLTYFNYEAQQDKSGLPNDRFSAERPEGSISTLTIQRTEQRDSAMYRCASSLAQDANYGYTFGSGTRLTVV.

J is TRBJ1-1 and V is TRBV12-3 or TRBV12-4; TRBD1 aligns across 7 bases. The CDR3 contains 13 residues. J lost 4 bases, V lost 6 bases, and 5 bases had no gene match. Here the CDR3 reads CASRTGLGTEAFF. The CDR3 nucleotides read TGTGCCAGCAGGACAGGGCTGGGCACTGAAGCTTTCTTT.

The V gene is TRBV7-2, the J gene TRBJ2-7, with 9 bases matching TRBD1. The CDR3 covers 16 residues. CDR1 and CDR2 (germline): SGHTA, FQGNSA. V gave up 4 bases and J gave up 1 base; unmatched junction bases: 8. The CDR3: CASSSGSGTGSYEQYF. For the CDR3, the DNA is TGTGCCAGCAGCTCAGGATCCGGGACAGGGTCCTACGAGCAGTACTTC.

This chain links TRBV18 with TRBJ2-3, with D unclear. Germline V CDR1 and CDR2: KGHSH, LQKENI. This CDR3 contains 12 residues. Trimming pared 1 base from V and 5 bases from J, leaving 4 bases between. The CDR3 region is CASSPLGDTQYF. CDR3 bases: TGTGCCAGCTCACCACTCGGAGATACGCAGTATTTT.

The chain employs TRBV19 and TRBJ1-3, with 7 bases identical to TRBD1. Trimming took 3 bases from V and 1 from J; bases not matched to a gene: 0. Per germline, CDR1 LNHDA and CDR2 SQIVND (reference sequence). CDR3 length: 14 residues. The CDR3 coding sequence is TGTGCCAGTAGTATGACAGGGTCTGGAAACACCATATATTTT. Translating it yields CASSMTGSGNTIYF.

This rearrangement joins TRBV11-3 to TRBJ2-7; 9 positions agree with TRBD1. This CDR3 has 14 amino acids. The ends lost 6 bases at V and 4 bases at J; junction bases unmatched: 7. CDR1 is SGHNT, CDR2 YENEEA, per germline. CDR3 sequence: CASSPGQGLYEQYF. CDR3 nucleotides: TGTGCCAGCAGTCCGGGACAGGGACTTTACGAGCAGTACTTC.

The chain is built from TRBV6-5 and TRBJ2-1; 7 nucleotides line up with TRBD2. V shed 6 bases and J 5 bases; nucleotides not matched to a gene: 4. Germline CDR1 is MNHEY and CDR2 is SVGAGI. The CDR3 is 13 residues long. The CDR3: CASRYGTNNEQFF. CDR3 bases: TGTGCCAGCAGATACGGGACTAACAATGAGCAGTTCTTC.

The chain combines TRBV19 with TRBJ1-1; D is perhaps TRBD1 (5 bases). Trimming cost V 1 base and J 1 base, with 7 bases left between them. Germline V gene sequence: CDR1 LNHDA, CDR2 SQIVND (reference sequence). The CDR3 contains 14 residues. In DNA, the CDR3 is TGTGCCAGTAGTATAGGCAGGGAGAACACTGAAGCTTTCTTT. Its protein product is CASSIGRENTEAFF.

J is TRBJ2-5 and V is TRBV19, with D unclear. This CDR3 has 13 amino acids. From germline, CDR1 is LNHDA and CDR2 SQIVND (reference sequence). V shed 3 bases and J shed 2 bases, with 7 bases lying between them. CDR3 amino acids: CASSIATQETQYF. For the CDR3, the DNA is TGTGCCAGTAGTATTGCGACACAAGAGACCCAGTACTTC.

The V gene is TRBV5-1, the J gene TRBJ2-3, with 9 bases aligning to TRBD2. The CDR3 is made up of 17 amino acids. V dropped 0 bases and J dropped 1; count of bases not matched to a gene: 6. Germline loops: CDR1 SGHRS, CDR2 YFSETQ. CDR3: CASSLAISGSGTDTQYF. DNA of the CDR3: TGCGCCAGCAGCTTGGCCATTAGCGGGAGTGGCACAGATACGCAGTATTTT.

Here the CDR3 reads CSASPTGRDTQYF. DNA of the CDR3: TGCAGTGCTAGTCCTACAGGGCGTGATACGCAGTATTTT. This rearrangement joins TRBV20-1 to TRBJ2-3, with D possibly TRBD1 on 6 matching bases. Trimming shortened V by 3 bases and J by 6 bases, and 13 bases separated the two germline ends. Germline V gene lookup returns CDR1 DFQATT and CDR2 SNEGSKA (reference sequence). The CDR3 sequence is 13 residues long.

The chain combines TRBV28 with TRBJ2-3; 7 bases are a match to TRBD2. The CDR3 covers 14 residues. Germline values: CDR1 MDHEN, CDR2 SYDVKM. With 9 bases clipped from V and 0 bases from J, the junction kept 6 bases outside the gene matches. The CDR3 loop is CASGTGLSTDTQYF. In DNA form, the CDR3 reads TGTGCCAGTGGGACGGGACTAAGCACAGATACGCAGTATTTT.

The chain carries TRBV10-2 and TRBJ1-2; no clear D gene. The V gene's germline CDR1 is WSHSY and CDR2 SAAADI. This CDR3 has 15 residues. V lost 4 bases to trimming and J lost 5 bases, with 17 bases between them. The CDR3 loop reads CASSGAIGITYGYTF. CDR3 coding DNA: TGCGCCAGCAGTGGAGCTATCGGGATTACTTATGGCTACACCTTC.

The chain carries TRBV4-1 and TRBJ2-7; 8 nucleotides line up with TRBD2. Germline V gene sequence: CDR1 MGHRA, CDR2 YSYEKL. The CDR3 runs to 17 residues. The V gene end was trimmed by 0 bases and the J gene end by 3 bases; junction bases not matched to a gene: 10. CDR3 DNA: TGCGCCAGCAGCCAAGAGGGAGCGGGAGACAACTACTACGAGCAGTACTTC. This gives the protein CASSQEGAGDNYYEQYF.

V gene TRBV30 combines with J gene TRBJ1-5, with 8 bases aligning to TRBD1. This CDR3 has 13 amino acids. From germline, CDR1 is GTSNPN and CDR2 SVGIG (reference sequence). J gave up 5 bases and V 5 bases, and 5 bases lay outside the gene matches. This CDR3 reads CAWGTGGDQPQHF. As DNA, the CDR3 is TGTGCCTGGGGAACAGGGGGTGATCAGCCCCAGCATTTT.

The chain carries TRBV28 and TRBJ2-2; TRBD2 matches 10 bases. Unmatched junction bases numbered 12, after V lost 4 bases and J lost 4 bases. From germline, CDR1 is MDHEN and CDR2 SYDVKM. CDR3 size: 18 residues. The CDR3 loop reads CASSSPSSGSRGTGELFF. The DNA for the CDR3 is TGTGCCAGCAGTTCCCCATCTAGCGGGAGCCGGGGCACCGGGGAGCTGTTTTTT.

The CDR3 sequence is CASVTGLMNTGELFF. The CDR3 DNA sequence: TGTGCCAGCGTTACCGGACTCATGAACACCGGGGAGCTGTTTTTT. The chain is built from TRBV28 and TRBJ2-2, with D possibly matching TRBD2 (5 bases). Trimming cost V 8 bases and J 1 base, with 14 bases left between them. This CDR3 has 15 residues. Germline CDR1 MDHEN, CDR2 SYDVKM.

The chain carries TRBV5-6 and TRBJ2-2; possible D gene TRBD2, 5 bases. Germline lookup yields CDR1 SGHDT and CDR2 YYEEEE. The CDR3 loop spans 13 amino acids. V lost 4 bases to trimming and J lost 6 bases, with 10 bases between them. Here the CDR3 DNA reads TGTGCCAGCAGCGTGGTGAGGGCCGGGGAGCTGTTTTTT. The encoded protein is CASSVVRAGELFF.

The chain is built from TRBV19 and TRBJ1-5; TRBD1 matches at 12 bases. Trimming at V came to 10 bases and at J to 2 bases, leaving 9 bases not matched to a gene. This CDR3 is built from 16 residues. CDR1 and CDR2 (germline): LNHDA, SQIVND (reference sequence). This chain's CDR3 is CATGTGGRNGNQPQHF. The CDR3, as DNA: TGTGCCACTGGGACAGGGGGCAGGAATGGCAATCAGCCCCAGCATTTT.

The chain employs TRBV15 and TRBJ1-2, with 7 bases lining up with TRBD1. This CDR3 is 14 amino acids long. V lost 5 bases and J lost 6; bases outside the gene matches: 9. Germline V lookup: CDR1 LNHNV, CDR2 YYDKDF (reference sequence). CDR3 DNA: TGTGCCACCAGCGCAGACAGGGTGGGTCATGGCTACACCTTC. This encodes CATSADRVGHGYTF.

The genes are TRBV29-1 and TRBJ2-2; TRBD1 aligns across 7 bases. This CDR3 contains 13 residues. CDR1 is SQVTM, CDR2 ANQGSEA, per germline. The CDR3 region has the DNA TGCAGTACCACAGGGGTTGGCACCGGGGAGCTGTTTTTT. It is translated as CSTTGVGTGELFF.

The chain recombines TRBV19 with TRBJ1-1, with D possibly TRBD1 on 6 matching bases. The length of the CDR3 is 15 residues. Germline CDR1 and CDR2: LNHDA and SQIVND (reference sequence). Trimming removed 3 bases from V and 4 bases from J, with 15 bases in between. CDR3 coding DNA: TGTGCCAGTAGTATCGCCGTGGTAGGGGGCACTGAAGCTTTCTTT. Translated, it gives CASSIAVVGGTEAFF. The complete variable domain, with remaining parts taken from reference TRBV19 and TRBJ1-1, reads DGGITQSPKYLFRKEGQNVTLSCEQNLNHDAMYWYRQDPGQGLRLIYYSQIVNDFQKGDIAEGYSVSREKKESFPLTVTSAQKNPTAFYLCASSIAVVGGTEAFFGQGTRLTVV.